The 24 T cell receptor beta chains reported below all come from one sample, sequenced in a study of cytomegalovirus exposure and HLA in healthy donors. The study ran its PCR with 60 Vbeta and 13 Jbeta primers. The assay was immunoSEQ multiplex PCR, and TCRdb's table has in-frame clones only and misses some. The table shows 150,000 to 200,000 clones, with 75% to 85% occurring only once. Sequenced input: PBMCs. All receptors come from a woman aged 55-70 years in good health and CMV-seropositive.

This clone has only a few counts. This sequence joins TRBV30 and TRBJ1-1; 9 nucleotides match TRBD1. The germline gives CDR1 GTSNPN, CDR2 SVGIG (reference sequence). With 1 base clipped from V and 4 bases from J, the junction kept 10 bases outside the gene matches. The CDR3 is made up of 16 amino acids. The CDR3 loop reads CAWSEQGATGFTEAFF. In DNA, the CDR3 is TGTGCCTGGAGTGAACAGGGGGCGACCGGATTCACTGAAGCTTTCTTT.

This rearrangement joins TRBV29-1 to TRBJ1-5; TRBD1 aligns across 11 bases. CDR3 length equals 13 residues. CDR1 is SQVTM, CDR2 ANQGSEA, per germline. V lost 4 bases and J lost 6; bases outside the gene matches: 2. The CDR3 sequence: CSVGGTGGQPQHF. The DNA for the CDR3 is TGCAGCGTTGGTGGGACAGGGGGTCAGCCCCAGCATTTT.

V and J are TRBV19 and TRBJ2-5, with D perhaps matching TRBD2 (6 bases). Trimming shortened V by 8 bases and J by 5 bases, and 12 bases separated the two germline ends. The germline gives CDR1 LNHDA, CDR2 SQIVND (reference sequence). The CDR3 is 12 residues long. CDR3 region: CASGGTWETQYF. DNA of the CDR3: TGTGCCAGTGGAGGGACGTGGGAGACCCAGTACTTC.

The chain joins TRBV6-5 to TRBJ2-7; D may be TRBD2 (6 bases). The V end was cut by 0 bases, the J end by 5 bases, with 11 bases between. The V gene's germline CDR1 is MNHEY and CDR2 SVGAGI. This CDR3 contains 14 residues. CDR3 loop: CASSYSGGNDEQYF. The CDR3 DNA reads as TGTGCCAGCAGTTACTCGGGCGGGAACGACGAGCAGTACTTC.

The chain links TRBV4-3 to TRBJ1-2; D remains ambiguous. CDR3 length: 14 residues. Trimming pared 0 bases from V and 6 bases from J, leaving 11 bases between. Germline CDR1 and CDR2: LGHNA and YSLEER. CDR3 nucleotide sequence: TGCGCCAGCAGCCAAGATTCCGGGATCAATGGCTACACCTTC. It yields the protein CASSQDSGINGYTF.

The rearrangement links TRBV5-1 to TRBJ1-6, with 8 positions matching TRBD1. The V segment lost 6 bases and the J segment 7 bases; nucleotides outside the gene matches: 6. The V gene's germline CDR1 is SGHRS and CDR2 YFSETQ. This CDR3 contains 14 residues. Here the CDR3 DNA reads TGCGCCAGCAAGGTCCCAGGGGGCAATTCACCCCTCCACTTT. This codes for CASKVPGGNSPLHF.

Here the CDR3 reads CASSLVSSEQFF. The CDR3 bases are TGTGCCAGCAGCTTAGTAAGTAGTGAGCAGTTCTTC. The rearrangement uses TRBV7-6 and TRBJ2-1; D call uncertain. CDR1 and CDR2 (germline): SGHVS, FNYEAQ. The V end was cut by 1 base, the J end by 9 bases, with 7 bases between. The CDR3 sequence is 12 residues long.

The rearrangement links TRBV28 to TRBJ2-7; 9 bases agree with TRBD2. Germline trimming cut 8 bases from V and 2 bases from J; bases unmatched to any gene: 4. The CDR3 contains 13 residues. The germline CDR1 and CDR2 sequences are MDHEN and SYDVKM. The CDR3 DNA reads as TGTGCCAGCGGGGGCGGGGGGGCCTACGAGCAGTACTTC. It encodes CASGGGGAYEQYF. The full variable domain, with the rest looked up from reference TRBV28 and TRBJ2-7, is DVKVTQSSRYLVKRTGEKVFLECVQDMDHENMFWYRQDPGLGLRLIYFSYDVKMKEKGDIPEGYSVSREKKERFSLILESASTNQTSMYLCASGGGGAYEQYFGPGTRLTVT.

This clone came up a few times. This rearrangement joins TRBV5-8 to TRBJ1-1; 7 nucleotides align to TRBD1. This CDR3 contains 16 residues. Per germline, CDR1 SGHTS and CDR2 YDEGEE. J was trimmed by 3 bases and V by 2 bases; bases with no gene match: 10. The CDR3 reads CASSFRDSTRDTEAFF. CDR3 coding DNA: TGTGCCAGCAGCTTCCGGGACAGCACTAGGGACACTGAAGCTTTCTTT.

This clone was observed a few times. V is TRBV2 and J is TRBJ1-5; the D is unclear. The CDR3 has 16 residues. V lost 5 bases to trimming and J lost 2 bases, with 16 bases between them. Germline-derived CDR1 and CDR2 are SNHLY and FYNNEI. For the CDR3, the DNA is TGTGCCAGCAGTAAAGATGGGGTAGCGGGCAATCAGCCCCAGCATTTT. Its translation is CASSKDGVAGNQPQHF. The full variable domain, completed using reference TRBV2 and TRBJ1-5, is EPEVTQTPSHQVTQMGQEVILRCVPISNHLYFYWYRQILGQKVEFLVSFYNNEISEKSEIFDDQFSVERPDGSNFTLKIRSTKLEDSAMYFCASSKDGVAGNQPQHFGDGTRLSIL.

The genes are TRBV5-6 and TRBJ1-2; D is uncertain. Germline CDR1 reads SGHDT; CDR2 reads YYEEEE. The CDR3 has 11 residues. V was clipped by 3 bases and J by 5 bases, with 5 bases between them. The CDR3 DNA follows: TGTGCCAGCAGCTCCGGGTATGGCTACACCTTC. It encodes CASSSGYGYTF.

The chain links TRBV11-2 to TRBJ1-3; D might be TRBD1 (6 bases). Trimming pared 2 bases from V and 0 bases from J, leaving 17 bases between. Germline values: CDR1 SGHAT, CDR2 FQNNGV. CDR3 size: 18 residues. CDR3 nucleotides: TGTGCCAGCAGCTTAAGGCCCCGACAGGAAAACTCTGGAAACACCATATATTTT. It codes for CASSLRPRQENSGNTIYF.

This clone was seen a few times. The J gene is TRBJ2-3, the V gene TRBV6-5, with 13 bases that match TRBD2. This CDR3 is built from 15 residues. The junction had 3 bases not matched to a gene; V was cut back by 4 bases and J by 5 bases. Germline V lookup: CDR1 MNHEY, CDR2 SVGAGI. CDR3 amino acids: CASSSGTSGVDTQYF. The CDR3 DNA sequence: TGTGCCAGCAGTTCCGGGACTAGCGGGGTAGATACGCAGTATTTT.

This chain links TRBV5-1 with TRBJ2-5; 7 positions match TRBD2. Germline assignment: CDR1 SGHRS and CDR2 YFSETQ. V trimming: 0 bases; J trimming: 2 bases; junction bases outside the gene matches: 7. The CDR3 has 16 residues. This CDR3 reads CASSLGLLASQETQYF. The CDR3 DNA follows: TGCGCCAGCAGCTTGGGGCTACTAGCGTCTCAAGAGACCCAGTACTTC. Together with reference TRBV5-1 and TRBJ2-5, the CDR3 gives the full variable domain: KAGVTQTPRYLIKTRGQQVTLSCSPISGHRSVSWYQQTPGQGLQFLFEYFSETQRNKGNFPGRFSGRQFSNSRSEMNVSTLELGDSALYLCASSLGLLASQETQYFGPGTRLLVL.

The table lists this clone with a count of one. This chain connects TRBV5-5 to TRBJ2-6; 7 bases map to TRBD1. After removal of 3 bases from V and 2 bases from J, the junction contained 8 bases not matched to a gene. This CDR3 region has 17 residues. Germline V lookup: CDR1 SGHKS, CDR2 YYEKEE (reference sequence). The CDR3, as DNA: TGTGCCAGCAGCTCCTTAACAGGGGTTGCTGGGGCCAACGTCCTGACTTTC. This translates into CASSSLTGVAGANVLTF.

CDR3 residues: CASSGQRGFNEQFF. CDR3 bases: TGTGCCAGCAGTGGACAGCGGGGGTTCAATGAGCAGTTCTTC. This chain uses TRBV2 with TRBJ2-1; 8 bases are a match to TRBD2. The CDR3 runs to 14 residues. Trimming removed 4 bases from V and 6 bases from J; junction bases left unmatched: 5. From germline, CDR1 is SNHLY and CDR2 FYNNEI.

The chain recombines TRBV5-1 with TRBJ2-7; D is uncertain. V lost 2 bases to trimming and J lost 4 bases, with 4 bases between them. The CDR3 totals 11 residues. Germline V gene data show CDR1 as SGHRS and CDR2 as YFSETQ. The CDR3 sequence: CASSFLYEQYF. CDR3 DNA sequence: TGCGCCAGCAGCTTCCTTTACGAGCAGTACTTC.

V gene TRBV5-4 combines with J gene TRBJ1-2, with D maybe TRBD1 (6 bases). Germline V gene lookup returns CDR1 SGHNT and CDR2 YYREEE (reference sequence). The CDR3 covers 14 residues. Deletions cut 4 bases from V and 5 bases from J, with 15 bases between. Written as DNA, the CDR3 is TGTGCCAGCAGCGTCCGGACAGTGCCTTATGGCTACACCTTC. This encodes CASSVRTVPYGYTF.

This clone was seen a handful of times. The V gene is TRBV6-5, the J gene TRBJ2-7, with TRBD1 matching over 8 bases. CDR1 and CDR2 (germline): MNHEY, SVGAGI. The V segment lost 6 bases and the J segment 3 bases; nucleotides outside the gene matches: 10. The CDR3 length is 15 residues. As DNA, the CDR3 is TGTGCCAGCAGCCCCCTTGGGACAGGATACTACGAGCAGTACTTC. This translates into CASSPLGTGYYEQYF.

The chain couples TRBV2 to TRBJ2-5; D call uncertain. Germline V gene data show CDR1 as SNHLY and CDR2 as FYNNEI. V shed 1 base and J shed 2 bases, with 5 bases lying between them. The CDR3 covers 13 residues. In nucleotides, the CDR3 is TGTGCCAGCAGTGAAGAACAGCAAGAGACCCAGTACTTC. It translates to CASSEEQQETQYF.

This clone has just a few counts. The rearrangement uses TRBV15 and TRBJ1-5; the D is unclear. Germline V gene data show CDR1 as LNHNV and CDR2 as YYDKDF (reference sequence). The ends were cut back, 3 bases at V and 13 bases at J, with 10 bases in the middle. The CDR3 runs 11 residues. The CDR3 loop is CATSSGREQHF. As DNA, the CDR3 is TGTGCCACCAGCAGCGGTAGGGAGCAGCATTTT.

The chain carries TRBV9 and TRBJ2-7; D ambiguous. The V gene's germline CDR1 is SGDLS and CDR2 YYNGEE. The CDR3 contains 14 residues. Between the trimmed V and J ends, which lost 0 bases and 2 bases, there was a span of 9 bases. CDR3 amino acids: CASSVDLGAYEQYF. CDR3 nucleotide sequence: TGTGCCAGCAGCGTAGACCTAGGAGCCTACGAGCAGTACTTC.

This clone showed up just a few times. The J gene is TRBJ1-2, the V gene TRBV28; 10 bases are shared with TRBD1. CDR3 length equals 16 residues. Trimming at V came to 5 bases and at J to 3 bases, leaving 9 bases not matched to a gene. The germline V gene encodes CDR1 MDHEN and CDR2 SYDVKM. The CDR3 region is CASSVSGTGDDYGYTF. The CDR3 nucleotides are TGTGCCAGCAGTGTCTCTGGGACAGGGGATGACTATGGCTACACCTTC.

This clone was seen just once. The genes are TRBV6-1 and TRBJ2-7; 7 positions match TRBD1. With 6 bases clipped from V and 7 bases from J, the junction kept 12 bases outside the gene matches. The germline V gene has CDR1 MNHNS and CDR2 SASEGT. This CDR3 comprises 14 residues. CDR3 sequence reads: CASRGPGPTGEQYF. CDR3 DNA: TGTGCCAGCAGGGGCCCGGGACCGACAGGGGAGCAGTACTTC.